The clone carrying this T cell receptor beta chain occurred once. Its target is not known. This record comes from a study of identical twins. The germline CDR1 and CDR2 sequences are MNHNY and SVGAGI (reference sequence). This CDR3 is 14 amino acids long. TCRdb itself ran the 5' RACE reads through MiXCR, one entry per CDR3 protein. The data contain 1.5 million or so distinct CDR3 sequences, roughly 35% of them seen just once; the ten biggest clones take up about 0.3%. Study-wide points: Zero-insertion findings could be partly confounded by invariant cells (MAIT and iNKT cells). Within twin pairs, the out-of-frame alpha sequences they shared showed excess low generation probability. There were fewer insertions in abundant cord blood beta clonotypes, but memory repertoires showed no such pattern.

The chain couples TRBV6-6 to TRBJ2-5, with 15 bases fitting TRBD2. TRBJ2-7 matches the DNA end more closely, so the J call is doubtful. The sample taken for sequencing was cord blood. The receptor comes from a newborn girl in good health. CDR3 bases: TGTGCCAGCACCAAGGGACTAGCGGGGGGCGAGCAGTACTTC. It encodes CASTKGLAGGEQYF.